A selection of T cell receptor beta chains follows, all from one sample in a study of Ad26.COV2.S vaccination and SARS-CoV-2 variants. The repertoire was sequenced with immunoSEQ multiplex PCR; TCRdb's copy has only in-frame clones and lacks some. The table lists roughly 180,000 clones, roughly nine tenths of them singletons. The starting material was peripheral blood, obtained after recovery from COVID-19. These receptors were taken from a human donor who had recovered from COVID-19. CDR3s include the opening cysteine and the closing phenylalanine or tryptophan. Each record gives: V gene, CDR3 length, D gene, clone size, J gene, CDR3 protein, CDR3 DNA. D genes are given only for firm matches. The size of a clone is reported for some rows only, either as once, few or many, or as a class for expanded clones.

v_gene: TRBV6-6; len: 15; d_gene: -; abundance: once; j_gene: TRBJ1-6; CDR3aa: CASRPQVFGNSPLHF; CDR3nt: TGTGCCAGCAGACCACAGGTTTTTGGAAATTCACCCCTCCACTTT
v_gene: TRBV7-6; len: 16; d_gene: TRBD2; abundance: once; j_gene: TRBJ2-3; CDR3aa: CASSLNLGLAGGAQYF; CDR3nt: TGTGCCAGCAGCTTAAATCTAGGACTAGCGGGAGGTGCGCAGTATTTT
v_gene: TRBV6-5; len: 14; d_gene: -; abundance: once; j_gene: TRBJ1-5; CDR3aa: CASSHNREGQPQHF; CDR3nt: TGTGCCAGCAGTCACAACAGGGAAGGTCAGCCCCAGCATTTT
v_gene: TRBV11-1; len: 14; d_gene: -; abundance: -; j_gene: TRBJ2-2; CDR3aa: CASTIQGGTGELFF; CDR3nt: TGTGCCAGCACCATACAGGGGGGGACCGGGGAGCTGTTTTTT
v_gene: TRBV12-3/TRBV12-4; len: 13; d_gene: -; abundance: -; j_gene: TRBJ1-2; CDR3aa: CASSLLFRNGYTF; CDR3nt: TGTGCCAGCAGTTTGCTTTTTCGAAATGGCTACACCTTC
v_gene: TRBV7-9; len: 15; d_gene: -; abundance: -; j_gene: TRBJ2-1; CDR3aa: CASSSLGRKSHEQFF; CDR3nt: TGTGCCAGCAGCTCCCTCGGGCGGAAATCCCATGAGCAGTTCTTC
v_gene: TRBV6-5; len: 15; d_gene: -; abundance: -; j_gene: TRBJ1-6; CDR3aa: CASSYKGRPNSPLHF; CDR3nt: TGTGCCAGCAGTTACAAAGGACGGCCAAATTCACCCCTCCACTTT
v_gene: TRBV15; len: 14; d_gene: -; abundance: -; j_gene: TRBJ2-7; CDR3aa: CATSRGSGFDEQYF; CDR3nt: TGTGCCACCAGCAGAGGTTCTGGGTTTGACGAGCAGTACTTC
v_gene: TRBV19; len: 14; d_gene: -; abundance: -; j_gene: TRBJ2-7; CDR3aa: CATSTGTSSYEQYF; CDR3nt: TGTGCCACCTCCACAGGGACAAGCTCCTACGAGCAGTACTTC
v_gene: TRBV6-6; len: 14; d_gene: -; abundance: -; j_gene: TRBJ2-7; CDR3aa: CASGSNPSSYEQYF; CDR3nt: TGTGCCAGCGGTTCCAATCCAAGCTCCTACGAGCAGTACTTC
v_gene: TRBV7-4; len: 15; d_gene: -; abundance: -; j_gene: TRBJ2-5; CDR3aa: CASSLQDLYQETQYF; CDR3nt: TGTGCCAGCAGCCTACAGGATTTGTACCAAGAGACCCAGTACTTC
v_gene: TRBV29-1; len: 14; d_gene: -; abundance: -; j_gene: TRBJ2-2; CDR3aa: CSATGAARAGELFF; CDR3nt: TGCAGCGCTACCGGGGCGGCGAGGGCCGGGGAGCTGTTTTTT
v_gene: TRBV21-1; len: 13; d_gene: -; abundance: -; j_gene: TRBJ2-1; CDR3aa: CASSTPLSGWQFF; CDR3nt: TGTGCCAGCAGCACCCCTTTGAGCGGGTGGCAGTTCTTC
v_gene: TRBV2; len: 17; d_gene: TRBD2; abundance: -; j_gene: TRBJ2-1; CDR3aa: CASNRLAGDNSYNEQFF; CDR3nt: TGTGCCAGCAACCGGCTAGCGGGGGATAACTCCTACAATGAGCAGTTCTTC
v_gene: TRBV2; len: 13; d_gene: TRBD2; abundance: many; j_gene: TRBJ2-1; CDR3aa: CASSFLAGNEQFF; CDR3nt: TGTGCCAGCAGTTTCCTAGCGGGCAATGAGCAGTTCTTC
v_gene: TRBV6-5; len: 11; d_gene: -; abundance: -; j_gene: TRBJ1-5; CDR3aa: CASRGGQPQHF; CDR3nt: TGTGCCAGCAGAGGGGGTCAGCCCCAGCATTTT
v_gene: TRBV10-3; len: 13; d_gene: TRBD1; abundance: -; j_gene: TRBJ1-2; CDR3aa: CAIRVEGALGYTF; CDR3nt: TGTGCCATCAGAGTTGAGGGGGCGCTTGGCTACACCTTC
v_gene: TRBV6-5; len: 15; d_gene: -; abundance: -; j_gene: TRBJ2-3; CDR3aa: CASSRDRPSTDTQYF; CDR3nt: TGTGCCAGCAGTAGGGACCGACCTAGCACAGATACGCAGTATTTT
v_gene: TRBV11-2; len: 15; d_gene: -; abundance: -; j_gene: TRBJ2-5; CDR3aa: CASSPLGGFPETQYF; CDR3nt: TGTGCCAGCAGCCCCCTGGGCGGTTTCCCGGAGACCCAGTACTTC
v_gene: TRBV14; len: 13; d_gene: -; abundance: -; j_gene: TRBJ2-7; CDR3aa: CASSPHMAHEQYF; CDR3nt: TGTGCCAGCAGCCCGCATATGGCCCACGAGCAGTACTTC
v_gene: TRBV7-2; len: 13; d_gene: -; abundance: -; j_gene: TRBJ2-1; CDR3aa: CASSARLNNEQFF; CDR3nt: TGTGCCAGCAGCGCGCGCTTGAACAATGAGCAGTTCTTC
v_gene: TRBV7-9; len: 13; d_gene: -; abundance: few; j_gene: TRBJ2-7; CDR3aa: CASSLGGWYEQYF; CDR3nt: TGTGCCAGCAGCTTAGGGGGCTGGTACGAGCAGTACTTC
v_gene: TRBV5-1; len: 15; d_gene: TRBD1; abundance: few; j_gene: TRBJ1-5; CDR3aa: CASRPDRDSNQPQHF; CDR3nt: TGCGCCAGCAGACCGGACAGGGATAGCAATCAGCCCCAGCATTTT
v_gene: TRBV21-1; len: 15; d_gene: -; abundance: -; j_gene: TRBJ2-5; CDR3aa: CASRPGTRARETQYF; CDR3nt: TGTGCCAGCAGACCCGGGACACGCGCCAGGGAGACCCAGTACTTC
v_gene: TRBV6-2/TRBV6-3; len: 15; d_gene: -; abundance: -; j_gene: TRBJ2-1; CDR3aa: CASSADGGPYNEQFF; CDR3nt: TGTGCCAGCAGTGCGGACGGAGGCCCTTACAATGAGCAGTTCTTC
v_gene: TRBV15; len: 15; d_gene: TRBD1; abundance: -; j_gene: TRBJ2-1; CDR3aa: CATSDRDRGFDEQFF; CDR3nt: TGTGCCACCAGCGACCGGGACAGGGGGTTTGATGAGCAGTTCTTC
v_gene: TRBV27; len: 16; d_gene: TRBD1; abundance: -; j_gene: TRBJ2-4; CDR3aa: CASRLPGQGAKNIQYF; CDR3nt: TGTGCCAGCCGGTTACCGGGACAGGGGGCCAAAAACATTCAGTACTTC
v_gene: TRBV6-5; len: 15; d_gene: TRBD1; abundance: -; j_gene: TRBJ1-1; CDR3aa: CASSFGQGLNTEAFF; CDR3nt: TGTGCCAGCAGCTTTGGACAGGGATTGAACACTGAAGCTTTCTTT
v_gene: TRBV11-3; len: 15; d_gene: TRBD2; abundance: -; j_gene: TRBJ2-1; CDR3aa: CASSLMAGGYNEQFF; CDR3nt: TGTGCCAGCAGCTTAATGGCGGGAGGCTACAATGAGCAGTTCTTC
v_gene: TRBV7-9; len: 15; d_gene: TRBD1; abundance: -; j_gene: TRBJ2-2; CDR3aa: CASSLLGQVTGELFF; CDR3nt: TGTGCCAGCAGCTTATTAGGACAGGTCACCGGGGAGCTGTTTTTT
v_gene: TRBV7-8; len: 15; d_gene: -; abundance: -; j_gene: TRBJ2-6; CDR3aa: CASSLGTSGANVLTF; CDR3nt: TGTGCCAGCAGCTTAGGGACAAGTGGGGCCAACGTCCTGACTTTC
v_gene: TRBV9; len: 14; d_gene: -; abundance: -; j_gene: TRBJ1-2; CDR3aa: CASSPDTANYGYTF; CDR3nt: TGTGCCAGCAGCCCGGACACGGCAAACTATGGCTACACCTTC
v_gene: TRBV6-5; len: 13; d_gene: TRBD2; abundance: once; j_gene: TRBJ2-7; CDR3aa: CASIPTGGHEQYF; CDR3nt: TGTGCCAGCATCCCCACGGGGGGGCACGAGCAGTACTTC
v_gene: TRBV10-3; len: 13; d_gene: -; abundance: -; j_gene: TRBJ1-4; CDR3aa: CAISTNANEKLFF; CDR3nt: TGTGCCATCAGCACAAACGCGAATGAAAAACTGTTTTTT
v_gene: TRBV18; len: 14; d_gene: TRBD1; abundance: -; j_gene: TRBJ1-4; CDR3aa: CASSPQGQGAPLFF; CDR3nt: TGTGCCAGCTCACCGCAGGGACAGGGGGCCCCTCTGTTTTTT
v_gene: TRBV19; len: 15; d_gene: -; abundance: -; j_gene: TRBJ2-1; CDR3aa: CASSTRASKYNEQFF; CDR3nt: TGTGCCAGTAGTACAAGGGCCTCAAAGTACAATGAGCAGTTCTTC
v_gene: TRBV4-2; len: 18; d_gene: TRBD2; abundance: -; j_gene: TRBJ2-3; CDR3aa: CASSQDTLAGGSTDTQYF; CDR3nt: TGTGCCAGCAGCCAAGATACCCTAGCGGGAGGGAGCACAGATACGCAGTATTTT
v_gene: TRBV10-3; len: 17; d_gene: -; abundance: -; j_gene: TRBJ2-6; CDR3aa: CAISESIRSSGANVLTF; CDR3nt: TGTGCCATCAGTGAGTCGATAAGGAGCTCTGGGGCCAACGTCCTGACTTTC
v_gene: TRBV30; len: 12; d_gene: -; abundance: -; j_gene: TRBJ2-1; CDR3aa: CAWSVGGVEQFF; CDR3nt: TGTGCCTGGAGTGTAGGTGGGGTTGAGCAGTTCTTC
v_gene: TRBV7-3; len: 15; d_gene: TRBD1; abundance: -; j_gene: TRBJ1-2; CDR3aa: CASSLDRTGGNGYTF; CDR3nt: TGTGCCAGCAGCTTAGATCGGACAGGGGGTAATGGCTACACCTTC
v_gene: TRBV5-1; len: 13; d_gene: -; abundance: -; j_gene: TRBJ2-2; CDR3aa: CASSWSNTGELFF; CDR3nt: TGCGCCAGCAGTTGGTCGAACACCGGGGAGCTGTTTTTT
v_gene: TRBV2; len: 14; d_gene: TRBD1; abundance: -; j_gene: TRBJ2-5; CDR3aa: CANAGGARRETQYF; CDR3nt: TGTGCCAACGCAGGGGGCGCGAGGAGAGAGACCCAGTACTTC
v_gene: TRBV5-4; len: 15; d_gene: -; abundance: -; j_gene: TRBJ1-1; CDR3aa: CASSLSGVSNTEAFF; CDR3nt: TGTGCCAGCAGCTTGTCAGGGGTTTCGAACACTGAAGCTTTCTTT
v_gene: TRBV2; len: 14; d_gene: TRBD1; abundance: -; j_gene: TRBJ1-2; CDR3aa: CASSERGQSYGYTF; CDR3nt: TGTGCCAGCAGTGAAAGGGGACAGAGCTATGGCTACACCTTC
v_gene: TRBV6-5; len: 15; d_gene: -; abundance: few; j_gene: TRBJ1-1; CDR3aa: CASSPSGILNTEAFF; CDR3nt: TGTGCCAGCAGCCCGTCCGGGATATTGAACACTGAAGCTTTCTTT